These T cell receptor beta chains were read from a single sample in a study of technical replicates of blood from a few donors. Repertoires were generated with immunoSEQ multiplex PCR, while TCRdb's copy carries only in-frame clones and drops some. This sample carries roughly 56,000 clones, roughly 96% of them seen once, and the ten largest clones take roughly 3.1%. Sequencing was carried out using PBMCs. Receptors originate from a human donor in good health. Some clones in this sample may be carry-over from other donors' samples. Both conserved end residues are part of each CDR3. A D gene is named only where the DNA matches it firmly. Clone size is not always given. Where it is, it says once, few, many or a class for expanded clones.

v_gene	j_gene	abundance	d_gene	CDR3nt	CDR3aa
TRBV7-2	TRBJ2-7	-	-	TGTGCCAGCAGCTTAAGTCGTAAGGGAGCCTACGAGCAGTACTTC	CASSLSRKGAYEQYF
TRBV30	TRBJ2-3	-	TRBD2	TGTGCCTGGAGTGGTCGAGGGAGCGGGAGGGAACCTAGCACAGATACGCAGTATTTT	CAWSGRGSGREPSTDTQYF
TRBV27	TRBJ1-2	-	-	TGTGCCAGCAGCCCGGGGGTAAACTATGGCTACACCTTC	CASSPGVNYGYTF
TRBV30	TRBJ2-3	-	TRBD2	TGTGCCTGGAGTCTATCCCGCGGCGGGAGGAGGGATACGCAGTATTTT	CAWSLSRGGRRDTQYF
TRBV6-4	TRBJ2-3	-	TRBD2	TGTGCCAGCAGTGACACAGCGGGAGGCACAGATACGCAGTATTTT	CASSDTAGGTDTQYF
TRBV25-1	TRBJ1-1	-	-	TGTGCCAGCAGTGGGGACCGCGGGGACACTGAAGCTTTCTTT	CASSGDRGDTEAFF
TRBV6-5	TRBJ2-7	-	-	TGTGCCAGCGGGAAGGCAGGGCCCTCCTACGAGCAGTACTTC	CASGKAGPSYEQYF
TRBV7-2	TRBJ1-6	-	TRBD1	TGTGCCAGCAGCTTGGAGACAGGGCTATATAATTCACCCCTCCACTTT	CASSLETGLYNSPLHF
TRBV4-1	TRBJ1-1	-	TRBD1	TGCGCCAGCAGCCAAAGAGGGGTGACAGGGGTCGGGAACACTGAAGCTTTCTTT	CASSQRGVTGVGNTEAFF
TRBV12-5	TRBJ2-3	once	TRBD2	TGTGCTAGTGGACGTCGACTAGCGGGATTAGATACGCAGTATTTT	CASGRRLAGLDTQYF
TRBV7-2	TRBJ1-1	-	-	TGTGCCAGCAGCCTAAAAACAGGGAGCACTGAAGCTTTCTTT	CASSLKTGSTEAFF
TRBV2	TRBJ1-1	-	-	TGTGCCAGCAGTCCTGAGGCTTTACAGGTTAAAGGGAACACTGAAGCTTTCTTT	CASSPEALQVKGNTEAFF
TRBV5-4	TRBJ2-1	-	TRBD2	TGTGCCAGCAGCTTGGGACTAGCGGGAGCCTCCAATGAGCAGTTCTTC	CASSLGLAGASNEQFF
TRBV9	TRBJ2-7	-	TRBD2	TGTGCCCGCCCTGTGCGGGGGAGGAATCCCGAGCAGTACTTC	CARPVRGRNPEQYF
TRBV4-3	TRBJ2-7	-	-	TGCGCCAGCAGCCAAGAGTTAGCGTACTACGAGCAGTACTTC	CASSQELAYYEQYF
TRBV13	TRBJ2-7	-	TRBD1	TGTGCCAGCAGCAGAGACAGGGCCCACGAGCAGTACTTC	CASSRDRAHEQYF
TRBV2	TRBJ1-2	-	-	TGTGCCAGAAGAAGGGGGGAGGGAAACTATGGCTACACCTTC	CARRRGEGNYGYTF
TRBV7-8	TRBJ2-1	-	TRBD2	TGTGCCAGCAGCCCAGGGACTAGCGGGGGTCGCGGCCCCCACGTCTTC	CASSPGTSGGRGPHVF
TRBV6-6	TRBJ1-3	-	-	TGTGCCAGCAGTTACGAGGCTCAAGACTCTGGAAACACCATATATTTT	CASSYEAQDSGNTIYF
TRBV7-2	TRBJ2-2	-	TRBD2	TGTGCCAGCAGCCGGACTAGCGGATACACCGGGGAGCTGTTTTTT	CASSRTSGYTGELFF
TRBV7-9	TRBJ2-7	-	TRBD1	TGTGCCAGCAGCTCGCCGGGACAGGGACACGAGCAGTACTTC	CASSSPGQGHEQYF
TRBV6-6	TRBJ2-3	once	TRBD2	TGTGCCAGCAGGCATAGCGGGGGGGCTACAGATACGCAGTATTTT	CASRHSGGATDTQYF
TRBV30	TRBJ2-5	-	TRBD2	TGTGCCTGGAGTGTACAGCTAGCGGAAGAGACCCAGTACTTC	CAWSVQLAEETQYF
TRBV19	TRBJ2-3	-	-	TGTGCCAGTAGTCCCGGTCACGCAGATACGCAGTATTTT	CASSPGHADTQYF
TRBV5-1	TRBJ1-1	-	-	TGCGCCAGCAGCCCTGGGGGGGGCTACACTGAAGCTTTCTTT	CASSPGGGYTEAFF
TRBV25-1	TRBJ1-4	-	-	TGTGCCAGCACGTCGACTCGGGTTGAAAAACTGTTTTTT	CASTSTRVEKLFF
TRBV19	TRBJ2-1	-	TRBD2	TGTGCCAGTAGTATTTTGGCTAGCGGGAGCCCTGGGCAGTTCTTC	CASSILASGSPGQFF